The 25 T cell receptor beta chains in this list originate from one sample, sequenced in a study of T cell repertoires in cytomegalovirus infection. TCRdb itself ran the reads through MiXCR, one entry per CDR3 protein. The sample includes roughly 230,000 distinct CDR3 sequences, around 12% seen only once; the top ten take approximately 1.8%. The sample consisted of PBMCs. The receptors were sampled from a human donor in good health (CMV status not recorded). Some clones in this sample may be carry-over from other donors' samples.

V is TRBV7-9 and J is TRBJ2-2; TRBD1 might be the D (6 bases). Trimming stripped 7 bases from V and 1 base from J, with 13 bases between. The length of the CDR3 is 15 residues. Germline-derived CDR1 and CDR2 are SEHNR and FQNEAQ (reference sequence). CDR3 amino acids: CASTANRVNTGELFF. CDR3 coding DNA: TGTGCCAGCACCGCAAACAGGGTGAACACCGGGGAGCTGTTTTTT.

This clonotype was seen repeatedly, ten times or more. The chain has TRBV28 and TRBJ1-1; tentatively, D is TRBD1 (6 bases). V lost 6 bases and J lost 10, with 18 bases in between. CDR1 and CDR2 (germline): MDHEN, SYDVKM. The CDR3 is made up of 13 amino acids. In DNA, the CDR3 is TGTGCCAGCAGGGAGCCGGGGGCACCAAGAGCTTTCTTT. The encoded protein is CASREPGAPRAFF.

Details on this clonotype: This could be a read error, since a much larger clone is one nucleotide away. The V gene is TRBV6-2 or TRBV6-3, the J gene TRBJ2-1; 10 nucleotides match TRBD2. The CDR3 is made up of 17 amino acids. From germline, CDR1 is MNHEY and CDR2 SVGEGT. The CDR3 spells CASSYTGLAISYNKQFF. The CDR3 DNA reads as TGTGCCAGCAGTTATACGGGACTAGCGATCTCCTACAATAAGCAGTTCTTC.

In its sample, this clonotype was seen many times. CDR3: CASSPRGDYEQYF. CDR3 nucleotides: TGTGCCAGCAGCCCGAGGGGGGACTACGAGCAGTACTTC. This chain uses TRBV7-9 with TRBJ2-7; either TRBD1 or TRBD2 may supply D (6 bases each). V shed 5 bases and J shed 3 bases, with 11 bases lying between them. Germline CDR1 is SEHNR and CDR2 is FQNEAQ (reference sequence). The length of the CDR3 is 13 residues.

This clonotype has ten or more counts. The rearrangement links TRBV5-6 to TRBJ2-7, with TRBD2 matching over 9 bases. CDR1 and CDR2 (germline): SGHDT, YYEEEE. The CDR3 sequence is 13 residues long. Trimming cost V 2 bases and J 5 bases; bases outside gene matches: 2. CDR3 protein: CASSFGTSHEQYF. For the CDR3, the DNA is TGTGCCAGCAGCTTTGGGACTAGCCACGAGCAGTACTTC.

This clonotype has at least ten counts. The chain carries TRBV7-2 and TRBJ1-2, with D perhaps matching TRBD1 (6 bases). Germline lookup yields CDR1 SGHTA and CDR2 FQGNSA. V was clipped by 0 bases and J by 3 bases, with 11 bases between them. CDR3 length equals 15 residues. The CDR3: CASSLAGARYYGYTF. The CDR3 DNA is TGTGCCAGCAGCTTAGCGGGGGCTAGGTACTATGGCTACACCTTC.

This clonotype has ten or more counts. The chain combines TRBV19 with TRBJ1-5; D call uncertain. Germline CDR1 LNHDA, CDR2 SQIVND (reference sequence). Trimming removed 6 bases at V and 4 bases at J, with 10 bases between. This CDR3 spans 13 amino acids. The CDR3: CASSGGTNQPQHF. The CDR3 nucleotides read TGTGCCAGTAGCGGCGGAACTAATCAGCCCCAGCATTTT.

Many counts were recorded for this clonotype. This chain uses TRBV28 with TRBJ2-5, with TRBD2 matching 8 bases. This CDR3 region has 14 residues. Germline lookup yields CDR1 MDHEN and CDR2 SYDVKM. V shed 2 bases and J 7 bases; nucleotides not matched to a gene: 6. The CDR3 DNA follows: TGTGCCAGCAGTTTAGGAGCGGGAGACGGGACCCAGTACTTC. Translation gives CASSLGAGDGTQYF. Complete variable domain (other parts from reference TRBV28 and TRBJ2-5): DVKVTQSSRYLVKRTGEKVFLECVQDMDHENMFWYRQDPGLGLRLIYFSYDVKMKEKGDIPEGYSVSREKKERFSLILESASTNQTSMYLCASSLGAGDGTQYFGPGTRLLVL.

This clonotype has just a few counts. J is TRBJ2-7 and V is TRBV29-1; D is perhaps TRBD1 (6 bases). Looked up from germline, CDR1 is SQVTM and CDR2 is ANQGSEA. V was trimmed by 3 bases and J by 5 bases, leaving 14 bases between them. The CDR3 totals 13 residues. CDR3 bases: TGCAGCGTTGATTATACAGGGAGCGACGAGCAGTACTTC. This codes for CSVDYTGSDEQYF.

Here the CDR3 DNA reads TGCAGTGCTAGAGAGGGAGGGAAGGAAGGCTACACCTTC. Translated, it gives CSAREGGKEGYTF. V is TRBV20-1 and J is TRBJ1-2, with D unresolved. Germline V gene sequence: CDR1 DFQATT, CDR2 SNEGSKA (reference sequence). The CDR3 loop spans 13 amino acids. The V gene lost 0 bases and the J gene lost 8 bases, with 13 bases spanning the gap.

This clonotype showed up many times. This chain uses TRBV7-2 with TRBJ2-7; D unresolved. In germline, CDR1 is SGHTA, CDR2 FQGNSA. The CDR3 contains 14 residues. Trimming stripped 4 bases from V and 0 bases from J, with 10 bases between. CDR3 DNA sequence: TGTGCCAGCAGCTCCTCTTACGCCTCCTACGAGCAGTACTTC. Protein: CASSSSYASYEQYF.

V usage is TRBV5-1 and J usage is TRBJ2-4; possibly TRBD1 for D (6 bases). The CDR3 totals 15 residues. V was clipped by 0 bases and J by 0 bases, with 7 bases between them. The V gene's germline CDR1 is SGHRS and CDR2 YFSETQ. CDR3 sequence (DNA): TGCGCCAGCAGCTTGGAACAGGGAGCCAAAAACATTCAGTACTTC. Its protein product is CASSLEQGAKNIQYF.

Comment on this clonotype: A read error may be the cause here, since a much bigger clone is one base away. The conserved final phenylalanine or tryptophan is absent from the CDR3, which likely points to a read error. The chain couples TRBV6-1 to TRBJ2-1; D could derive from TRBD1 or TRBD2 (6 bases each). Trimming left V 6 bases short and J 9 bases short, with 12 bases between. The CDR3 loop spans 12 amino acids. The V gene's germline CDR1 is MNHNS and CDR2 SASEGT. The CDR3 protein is CASSDGGREQFL. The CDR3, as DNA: TGTGCCAGCAGCGACGGGGGCCGTGAGCAGTTCTTA.

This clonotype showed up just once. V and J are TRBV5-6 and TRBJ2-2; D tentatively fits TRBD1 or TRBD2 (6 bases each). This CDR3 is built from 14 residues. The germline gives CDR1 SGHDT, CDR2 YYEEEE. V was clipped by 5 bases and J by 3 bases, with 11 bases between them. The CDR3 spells CASSWGADTGELFF. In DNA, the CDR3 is TGTGCCAGCAGTTGGGGGGCGGACACCGGGGAGCTGTTTTTT.

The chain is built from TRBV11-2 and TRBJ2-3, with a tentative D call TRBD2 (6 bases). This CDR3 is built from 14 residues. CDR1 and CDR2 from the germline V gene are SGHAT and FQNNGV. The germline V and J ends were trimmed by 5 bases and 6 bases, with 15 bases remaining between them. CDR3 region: CASSLRDFSDTQYF. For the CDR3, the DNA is TGTGCCAGCAGCCTCCGGGACTTCTCTGATACGCAGTATTTT.

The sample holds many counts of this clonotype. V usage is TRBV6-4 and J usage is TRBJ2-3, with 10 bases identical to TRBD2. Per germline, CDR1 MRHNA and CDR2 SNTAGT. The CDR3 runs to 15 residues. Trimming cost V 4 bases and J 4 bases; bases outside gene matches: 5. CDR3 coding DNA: TGTGCCAGCAGTGCATCTAGCGGGAGTTCAGATACGCAGTATTTT. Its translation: CASSASSGSSDTQYF.

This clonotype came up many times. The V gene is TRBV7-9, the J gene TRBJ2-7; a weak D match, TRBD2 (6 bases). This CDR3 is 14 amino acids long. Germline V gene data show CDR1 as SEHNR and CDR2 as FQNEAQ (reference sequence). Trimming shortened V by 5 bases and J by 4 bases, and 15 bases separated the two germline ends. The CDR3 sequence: CASSPRDSAYEQYF. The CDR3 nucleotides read TGTGCCAGCAGCCCGCGGGACTCGGCATACGAGCAGTACTTC. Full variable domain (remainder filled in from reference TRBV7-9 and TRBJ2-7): DTGVSQNPRHKITKRGQNVTFRCDPISEHNRLYWYRQTLGQGPEFLTYFQNEAQLEKSRLLSDRFSAERPKGSFSTLEIQRTEQGDSAMYLCASSPRDSAYEQYFGPGTRLTVT.

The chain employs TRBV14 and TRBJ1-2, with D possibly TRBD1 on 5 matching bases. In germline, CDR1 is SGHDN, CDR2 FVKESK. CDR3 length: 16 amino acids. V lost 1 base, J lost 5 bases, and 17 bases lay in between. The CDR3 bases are TGTGCCAGCAGCCAAGCTGGAAGGGGTAGCCGATATGGCTACACCTTC. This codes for CASSQAGRGSRYGYTF.

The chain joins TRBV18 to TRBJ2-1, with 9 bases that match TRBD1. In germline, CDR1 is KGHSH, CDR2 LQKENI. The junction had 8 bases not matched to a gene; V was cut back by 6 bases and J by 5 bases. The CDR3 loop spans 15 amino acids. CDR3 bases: TGTGCCAGCTCTTCCCGGGACAGGGACAACAATGAGCAGTTCTTC. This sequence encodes CASSSRDRDNNEQFF.

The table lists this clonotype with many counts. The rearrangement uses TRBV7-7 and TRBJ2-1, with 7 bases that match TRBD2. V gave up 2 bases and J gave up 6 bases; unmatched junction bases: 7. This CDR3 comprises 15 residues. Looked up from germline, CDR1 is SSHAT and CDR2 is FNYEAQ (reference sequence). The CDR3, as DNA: TGTGCCAGCAGCTTAAAGGTCGGGACTACCAATGAGCAGTTCTTC. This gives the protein CASSLKVGTTNEQFF. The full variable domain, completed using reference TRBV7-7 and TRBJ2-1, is GAGVSQSPRYKVTKRGQDVTLRCDPISSHATLYWYQQALGQGPEFLTYFNYEAQPDKSGLPSDRFSAERPEGSISTLTIQRTEQRDSAMYRCASSLKVGTTNEQFFGPGTRLTVL.

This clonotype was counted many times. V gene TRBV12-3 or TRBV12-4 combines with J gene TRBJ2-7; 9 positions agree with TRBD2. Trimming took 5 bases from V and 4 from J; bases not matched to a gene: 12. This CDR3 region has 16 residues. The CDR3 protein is CASSSRGLATLYEQYF. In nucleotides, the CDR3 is TGTGCCAGCAGTAGCCGAGGACTAGCGACTTTGTACGAGCAGTACTTC.

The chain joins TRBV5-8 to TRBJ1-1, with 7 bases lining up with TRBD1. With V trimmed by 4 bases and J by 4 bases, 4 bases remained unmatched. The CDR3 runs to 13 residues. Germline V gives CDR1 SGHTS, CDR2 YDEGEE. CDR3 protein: CASSRDRVTEAFF. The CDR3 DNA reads TGTGCCAGCAGCCGAGACAGGGTCACTGAAGCTTTCTTT.

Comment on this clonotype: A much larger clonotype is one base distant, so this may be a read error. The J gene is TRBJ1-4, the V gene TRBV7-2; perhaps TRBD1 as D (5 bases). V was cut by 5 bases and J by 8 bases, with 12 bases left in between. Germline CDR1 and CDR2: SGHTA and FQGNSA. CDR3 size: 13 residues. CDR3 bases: TGTGCCAGCAGCCTTAGGCGGGGGGAAAAACTGTTTTTT. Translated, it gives CASSLRRGEKLFF.

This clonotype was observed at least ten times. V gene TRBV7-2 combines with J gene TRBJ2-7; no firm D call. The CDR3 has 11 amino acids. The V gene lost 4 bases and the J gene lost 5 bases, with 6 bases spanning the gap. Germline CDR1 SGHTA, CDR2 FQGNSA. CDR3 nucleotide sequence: TGTGCCAGCAGCTCCGTTAACGAGCAGTACTTC. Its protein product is CASSSVNEQYF.

The chain's CDR3 is CASSPTLSRAFF. The DNA for the CDR3 is TGTGCCAGCAGCCCCACTCTTTCACGAGCTTTCTTT. V is TRBV6-5 and J is TRBJ1-1; no reliable D call. CDR3 length: 12 residues. V lost 6 bases, J lost 10 bases, and 15 bases lay in between. Germline assignment: CDR1 MNHEY and CDR2 SVGAGI.